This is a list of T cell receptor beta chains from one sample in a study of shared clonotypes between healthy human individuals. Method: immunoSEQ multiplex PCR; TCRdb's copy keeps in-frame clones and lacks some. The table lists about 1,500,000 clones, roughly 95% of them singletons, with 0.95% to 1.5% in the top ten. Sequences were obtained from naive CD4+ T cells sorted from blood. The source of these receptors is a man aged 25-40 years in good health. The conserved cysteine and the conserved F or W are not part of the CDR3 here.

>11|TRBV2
ASSSGTGETQY
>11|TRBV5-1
ASSWGPTDTQY
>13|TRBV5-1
ASGLTGTTNTEAF
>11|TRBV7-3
ASSQLGNGEQF
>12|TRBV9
ASSVAAENTEAF
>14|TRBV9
ASSVALAGVTGELF
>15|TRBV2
ASSAGTATLAKNIQY
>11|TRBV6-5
ASSLRQLAGYT
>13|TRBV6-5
ASSSGLAVTDTQY
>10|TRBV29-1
SVQNRGGEQY
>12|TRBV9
ASSVDGAGNTIY
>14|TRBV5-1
ASSLPRLSTEDTQY
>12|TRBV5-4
ASSLAGEYEKLF
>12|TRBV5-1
ASSLEQRSPTQY
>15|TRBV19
ASSIRASGSRSYEQY
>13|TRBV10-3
AISYRAEGSYEQY
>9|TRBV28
ASSHYNEQF
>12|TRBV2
ASSIGTENTEAF
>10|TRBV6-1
ASGWAAYEQY
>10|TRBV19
ASSNIMDGYT
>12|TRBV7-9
ASSLGDRAGEQY
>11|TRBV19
ASSHGPSYEQY
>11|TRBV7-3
ASQWGGRSLQY
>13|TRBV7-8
ASSLRDRRTGELF
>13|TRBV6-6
ASSLPSGRTDTQY
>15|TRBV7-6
ASSSFQGSPPTDTQY
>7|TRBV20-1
SATGPQH
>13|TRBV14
ASSHRDYRGPEQF
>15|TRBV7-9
ASSLRFGDRENYGYT
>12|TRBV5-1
ASSLQGAVTEAF
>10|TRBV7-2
ASSESRTEAF
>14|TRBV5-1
ASSPGVVAGGVEQY
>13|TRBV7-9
ASSPPSPGAETQY
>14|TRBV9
ASSVAEGVNTGELF
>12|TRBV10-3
AIRPGTLGEGQF
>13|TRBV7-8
ASSSQFSKNTEAF
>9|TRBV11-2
ASSLAYEQY
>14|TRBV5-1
ASSLGPGGWGTEAF
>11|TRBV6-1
ASSEGLRGEQF
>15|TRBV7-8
ASSLAGTRGGIYEQY
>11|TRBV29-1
SVDPQGFDEQF
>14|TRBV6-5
ASSFWGRADYNEQF
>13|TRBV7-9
ASSPGTGVTYEQY
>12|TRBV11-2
ASSNPGTHEKLF
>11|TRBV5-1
ASSFRQGDGYT
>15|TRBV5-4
ASSPGLAGDGTGELF
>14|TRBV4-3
ASSRKGARMENEQF
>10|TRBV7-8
ASSRLDRELF
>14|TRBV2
ASSAPGTSDTDTQY
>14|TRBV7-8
ASSNSGGVEYYGYT
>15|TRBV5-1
ASSLSALAERYNEQF
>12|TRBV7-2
ASSSTGGRQPQH
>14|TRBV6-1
ASSALTGWGDYGYT
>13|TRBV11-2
ASSLDGTGSYEQY